What follows is one TCR beta chain and its context. TCRdb re-derived calls from the PCR reads in MiXCR, one entry per CDR3 protein. The sample lists approximately 90,000 distinct CDR3 sequences, approximately 54% seen once, with more than 9% in the top ten. The entry originates in a study of CDR3 diversity in severe acne. This CDR3 is 17 amino acids long. The V gene end was trimmed by 5 bases and the J gene end by 7 bases; junction bases not matched to a gene: 9. Germline V gene sequence: CDR1 SGHAT, CDR2 FQNNGV. The rearrangement links TRBV11-2 to TRBJ2-2, with 14 bases aligning to TRBD2. This TCR derives from a male donor with severe acne vulgaris. The sequenced sample was blood. The CDR3 here is CASSLGLAGGSHGELFF. The CDR3 nucleotides are TGTGCCAGCAGCCTCGGACTAGCGGGAGGAAGTCACGGGGAGCTGTTTTTT. The full variable domain, rest sourced from reference TRBV11-2 and TRBJ2-2, is EAGVAQSPRYKIIEKRQSVAFWCNPISGHATLYWYQQILGQGPKLLIQFQNNGVVDDSQLPKDRFSAERLKGVDSTLKIQPAKLEDSAVYLCASSLGLAGGSHGELFFGEGSRLTVL.